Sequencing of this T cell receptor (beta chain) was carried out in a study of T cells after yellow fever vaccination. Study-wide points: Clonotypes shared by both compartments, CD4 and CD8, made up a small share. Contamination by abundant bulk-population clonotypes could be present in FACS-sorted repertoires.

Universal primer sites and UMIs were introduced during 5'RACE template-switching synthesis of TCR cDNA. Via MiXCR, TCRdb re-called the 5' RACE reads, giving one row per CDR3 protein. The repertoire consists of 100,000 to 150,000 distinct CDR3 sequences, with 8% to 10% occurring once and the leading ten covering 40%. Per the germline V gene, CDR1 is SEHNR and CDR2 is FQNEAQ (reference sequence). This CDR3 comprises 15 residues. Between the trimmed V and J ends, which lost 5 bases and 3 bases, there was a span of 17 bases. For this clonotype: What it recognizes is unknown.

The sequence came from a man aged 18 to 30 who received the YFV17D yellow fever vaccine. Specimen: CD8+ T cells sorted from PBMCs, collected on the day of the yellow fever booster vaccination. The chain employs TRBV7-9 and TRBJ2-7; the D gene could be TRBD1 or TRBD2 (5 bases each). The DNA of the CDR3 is TGTGCCAGCAGCAACCCACCGAGGGGCTTCTACGAGCAGTACGTC. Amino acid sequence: CASSNPPRGFYEQYV.